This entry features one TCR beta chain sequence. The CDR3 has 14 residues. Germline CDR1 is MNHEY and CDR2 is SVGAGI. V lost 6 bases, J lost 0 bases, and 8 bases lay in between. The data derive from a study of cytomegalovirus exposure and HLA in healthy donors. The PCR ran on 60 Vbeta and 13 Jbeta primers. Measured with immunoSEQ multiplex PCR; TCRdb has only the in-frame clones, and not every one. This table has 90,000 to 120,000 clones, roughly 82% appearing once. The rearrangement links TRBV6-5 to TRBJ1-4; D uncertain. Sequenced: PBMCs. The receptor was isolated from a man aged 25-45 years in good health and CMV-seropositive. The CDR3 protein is CASRSETTNEKLFF. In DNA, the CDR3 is TGTGCCAGCAGGTCCGAGACAACTAATGAAAAACTGTTTTTT.